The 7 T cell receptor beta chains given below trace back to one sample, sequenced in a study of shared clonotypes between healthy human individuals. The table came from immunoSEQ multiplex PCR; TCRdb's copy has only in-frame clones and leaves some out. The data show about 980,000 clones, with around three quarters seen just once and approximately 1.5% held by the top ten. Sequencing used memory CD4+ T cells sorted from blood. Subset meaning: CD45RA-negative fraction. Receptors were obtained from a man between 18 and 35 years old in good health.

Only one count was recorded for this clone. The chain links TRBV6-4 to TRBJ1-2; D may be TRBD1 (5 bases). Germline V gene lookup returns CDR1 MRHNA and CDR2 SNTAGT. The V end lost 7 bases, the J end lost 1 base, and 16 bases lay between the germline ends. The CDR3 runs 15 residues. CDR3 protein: CASNPGGAGNYGYTF. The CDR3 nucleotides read TGTGCCAGCAATCCCGGAGGGGCTGGTAACTATGGCTACACCTTC.

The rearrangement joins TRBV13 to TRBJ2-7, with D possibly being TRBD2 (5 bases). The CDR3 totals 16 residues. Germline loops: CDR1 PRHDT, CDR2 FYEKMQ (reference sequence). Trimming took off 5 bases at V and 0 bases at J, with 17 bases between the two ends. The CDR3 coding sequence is TGTGCCAGCAGCAAAAGGGCGGGCCGGATCTCCTACGAGCAGTACTTC. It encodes CASSKRAGRISYEQYF.

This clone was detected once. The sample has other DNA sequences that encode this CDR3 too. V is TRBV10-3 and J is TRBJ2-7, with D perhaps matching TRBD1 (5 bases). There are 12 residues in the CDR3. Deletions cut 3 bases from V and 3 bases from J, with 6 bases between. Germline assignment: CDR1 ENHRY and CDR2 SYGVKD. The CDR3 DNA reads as TGTGCCATCAGTGATAGGGGCTACGAGCAGTACTTC. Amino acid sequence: CAISDRGYEQYF.

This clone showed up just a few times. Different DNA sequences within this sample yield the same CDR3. The chain's CDR3 is CASSYYNEQFF. In DNA, the CDR3 is TGTGCCAGCAGCTATTACAATGAGCAGTTCTTC. The chain carries TRBV7-2 and TRBJ2-1; D remains ambiguous. This CDR3 is built from 11 residues. V lost 4 bases, J lost 4 bases, and 2 bases lay in between. In germline, CDR1 is SGHTA, CDR2 FQGNSA.

CDR3 sequence (DNA): TGTGCCAGCACGGACAGGGGACGCTACGAGCAGTACTTC. It translates to CASTDRGRYEQYF. The chain combines TRBV6-5 with TRBJ2-7; the match to TRBD1 covers 9 bases. The CDR3 has 13 residues. Per germline, CDR1 MNHEY and CDR2 SVGAGI. The J segment lost 3 bases and the V segment lost 7 bases, leaving 4 bases of the junction unmatched.

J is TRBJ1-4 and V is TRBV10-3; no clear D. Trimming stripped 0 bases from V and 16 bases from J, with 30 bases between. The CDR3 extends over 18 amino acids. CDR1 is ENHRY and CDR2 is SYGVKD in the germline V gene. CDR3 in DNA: TGTGCCATCAGTGAGTCGGATTTAAGGGCAGCCAGGATTGACGGAACGTTTTTT. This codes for CAISESDLRAARIDGTFF.

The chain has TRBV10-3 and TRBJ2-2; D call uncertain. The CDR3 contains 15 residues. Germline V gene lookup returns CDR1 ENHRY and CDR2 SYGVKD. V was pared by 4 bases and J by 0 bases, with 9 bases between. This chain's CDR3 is CAISGASTNTGELFF. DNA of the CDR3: TGTGCCATCAGTGGGGCCAGTACGAACACCGGGGAGCTGTTTTTT.